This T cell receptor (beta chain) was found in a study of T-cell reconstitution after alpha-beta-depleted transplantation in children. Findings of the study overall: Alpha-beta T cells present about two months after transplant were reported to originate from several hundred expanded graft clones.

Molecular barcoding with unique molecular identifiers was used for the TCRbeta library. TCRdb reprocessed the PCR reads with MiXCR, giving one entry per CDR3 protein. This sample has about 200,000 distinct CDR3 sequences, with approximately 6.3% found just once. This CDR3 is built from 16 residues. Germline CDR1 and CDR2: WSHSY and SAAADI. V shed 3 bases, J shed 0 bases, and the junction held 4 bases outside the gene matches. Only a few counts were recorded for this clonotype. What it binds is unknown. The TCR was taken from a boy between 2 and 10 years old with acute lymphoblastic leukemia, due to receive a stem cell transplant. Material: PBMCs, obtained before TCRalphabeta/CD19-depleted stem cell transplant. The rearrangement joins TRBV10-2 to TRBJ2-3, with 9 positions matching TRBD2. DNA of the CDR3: TGCGCCAGCAGTGACTGGCTAGCGGGAAGCACAGATACGCAGTATTTT. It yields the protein CASSDWLAGSTDTQYF.